What follows are 7 T cell receptor beta chains derived from one specimen sequenced in a study of blood T cell repertoires in COVID-19. Repertoires were generated with immunoSEQ multiplex PCR, while TCRdb's copy carries only in-frame clones and drops some. The sample shows about 320,000 clones, 89% of them seen only once. The sequencing sample was made of PBMCs or T cells enriched from blood (not recorded which). The receptors here all came from a man between 60 and 75 years old who had recovered from COVID-19.

This chain joins TRBV15 and TRBJ2-7; possible D gene TRBD2, 5 bases. V lost 2 bases, J lost 7 bases, and 9 bases lay in between. The CDR3 has 12 amino acids. CDR1 and CDR2 from the germline V gene are LNHNV and YYDKDF (reference sequence). The CDR3 region is CATSRSRGEQYF. CDR3 sequence (DNA): TGTGCCACCAGCAGATCCCGGGGAGAGCAGTACTTC.

The V call is TRBV11-2, the J call TRBJ2-1; 14 bases agree with TRBD2. This CDR3 contains 19 residues. Germline V gene data show CDR1 as SGHAT and CDR2 as FQNNGV. The V segment lost 3 bases and the J segment 0 bases; nucleotides outside the gene matches: 7. As DNA, the CDR3 is TGTGCCAGCAGCTTTGGACTAGCGGGAGGAGGGAGCTCCTACAATGAGCAGTTCTTC. Amino acid sequence: CASSFGLAGGGSSYNEQFF.

Only one count was recorded for this clone. This specimen includes other DNA sequences encoding the same CDR3. The chain joins TRBV7-6 to TRBJ2-7; D remains unclear. The CDR3 covers 14 residues. Trimming removed 5 bases from V and 2 bases from J, with 13 bases in between. Per germline, CDR1 SGHVS and CDR2 FNYEAQ. CDR3 loop: CASSLEPDTYEQYF. The CDR3 DNA is TGTGCCAGCAGCCTCGAGCCCGATACCTACGAGCAGTACTTC. Full variable domain (outside the CDR3, taken from reference TRBV7-6 and TRBJ2-7): GAGVSQSPRYKVTKRGQDVALRCDPISGHVSLYWYRQALGQGPEFLTYFNYEAQQDKSGLPNDRFSAERPEGSISTLTIQRTEQRDSAMYRCASSLEPDTYEQYFGPGTRLTVT.

V gene TRBV7-2 combines with J gene TRBJ1-2; tentative D call: TRBD1 (5 bases). The ends were cut back, 10 bases at V and 4 bases at J, with 19 bases in the middle. This CDR3 contains 14 residues. Germline V gene sequence: CDR1 SGHTA, CDR2 FQGNSA. The chain's CDR3 is CATRGGNLFYGYTF. CDR3 DNA: TGTGCCACCCGGGGCGGGAATCTATTCTATGGCTACACCTTC.

This rearrangement joins TRBV9 to TRBJ2-1; 10 nucleotides match TRBD2. There are 18 residues in the CDR3. CDR1 and CDR2 (germline): SGDLS, YYNGEE. V shed 1 base and J 0 bases; nucleotides not matched to a gene: 7. The CDR3 spells CASSVLAGARGSYNEQFF. CDR3 nucleotide sequence: TGTGCCAGCAGCGTACTAGCGGGAGCTAGGGGCTCCTACAATGAGCAGTTCTTC. Complete variable domain (other parts from reference TRBV9 and TRBJ2-1): DSGVTQTPKHLITATGQRVTLRCSPRSGDLSVYWYQQSLDQGLQFLIQYYNGEERAKGNILERFSAQQFPDLHSELNLSSLELGDSALYFCASSVLAGARGSYNEQFFGPGTRLTVL.

As to this clone: Other DNA variants within this sample encode the same CDR3. The chain has TRBV9 and TRBJ2-7; 11 bases map to TRBD2. Germline values: CDR1 SGDLS, CDR2 YYNGEE. Germline trimming cut 2 bases from V and 6 bases from J; bases unmatched to any gene: 4. The CDR3 sequence is 14 residues long. The CDR3 here is CASSVGLAGGEQYF. The DNA of the CDR3 is TGTGCCAGCAGCGTTGGGCTAGCGGGAGGCGAGCAGTACTTC.

J is TRBJ1-1 and V is TRBV28; 9 nucleotides align to TRBD1. The germline gives CDR1 MDHEN, CDR2 SYDVKM. J was trimmed by 5 bases and V by 5 bases; bases with no gene match: 12. The CDR3 extends over 16 amino acids. CDR3 in amino acids: CASSPHSGQGKTEAFF. Written as DNA, the CDR3 is TGTGCCAGCAGTCCCCACTCGGGACAGGGTAAGACTGAAGCTTTCTTT.